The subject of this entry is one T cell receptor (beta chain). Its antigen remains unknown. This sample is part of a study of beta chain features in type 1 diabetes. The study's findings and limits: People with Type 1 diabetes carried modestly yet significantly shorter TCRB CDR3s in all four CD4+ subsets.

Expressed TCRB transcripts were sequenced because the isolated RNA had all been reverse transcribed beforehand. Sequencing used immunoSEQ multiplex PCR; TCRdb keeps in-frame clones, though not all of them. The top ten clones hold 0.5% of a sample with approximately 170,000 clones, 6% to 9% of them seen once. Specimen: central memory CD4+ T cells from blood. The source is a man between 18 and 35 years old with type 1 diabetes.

The CDR3 loop is CASSESEVGTQYF. CDR3 DNA: TGTGCCAGCAGTGAATCAGAGGTTGGCACCCAGTACTTC. The chain links TRBV2 to TRBJ2-5, with D hard to call. Germline CDR1 and CDR2: SNHLY and FYNNEI. V was trimmed by 2 bases and J by 8 bases, leaving 12 bases between them. This CDR3 has 13 amino acids.